These 29 T cell receptor beta chains were all obtained from the same sample, sequenced in a study of blood T cell repertoires in COVID-19 (dated by TCRdb to 2019 to 2021). The library was produced with the immunoSEQ multiplex PCR assay. In TCRdb, the immuneACCESS table is reduced to in-frame sequences with V and J assigned. These tables do not hold every clone; where another copy was compared, an unresolved V gene accounts for under half, and the others remain unexplained. Here the sample has around 95,000 clones; approximately 84% occur a single time. About 10% of the sample lies in the top ten. Sequenced sample: peripheral blood. These receptor sequences come from an elderly woman with acute or convalescent COVID-19.

This chain links TRBV5-1 with TRBJ1-3; D ambiguous. Germline values: CDR1 SGHRS, CDR2 YFSETQ. The V and J ends lost 3 bases and 0 bases respectively, with 10 bases between them. The CDR3 contains 15 residues. CDR3 sequence: CASSWGDNSGNTIYF. The CDR3 DNA reads as TGCGCCAGCAGCTGGGGAGATAACTCTGGAAACACCATATATTTT.

This clone was seen only a few times. The rearrangement joins TRBV6-4 to TRBJ1-4, with TRBD1 matching 8 bases. The CDR3 has 17 amino acids. The trim removed 8 bases at V and 2 bases at J, leaving 13 bases unmatched. CDR1 and CDR2 from the germline V gene are MRHNA and SNTAGT. The CDR3 nucleotides read TGTGCCAGCGCATTCTACCAGGGGGCGGTTACTAATGAAAAACTGTTTTTT. This codes for CASAFYQGAVTNEKLFF.

The V and J genes are TRBV7-9 and TRBJ1-6; D is unclear. V was pared by 4 bases and J by 0 bases, with 10 bases between. CDR3 length equals 16 residues. CDR1 is SEHNR and CDR2 is FQNEAQ in the germline V gene (reference sequence). The CDR3 here is CASSSTESSYNSPLHF. CDR3 nucleotides: TGTGCCAGCAGCTCGACGGAGAGCTCCTATAATTCACCCCTCCACTTT.

This chain connects TRBV6-5 to TRBJ1-2; no definite D call. Trimming removed 4 bases at V and 0 bases at J, with 15 bases between. Germline CDR1 and CDR2: MNHEY and SVGAGI. This CDR3 comprises 16 residues. CDR3 protein: CASSSGIIESNYGYTF. The CDR3 region has the DNA TGTGCCAGCAGTTCCGGTATCATCGAATCTAACTATGGCTACACCTTC.

V gene TRBV25-1 combines with J gene TRBJ1-2, with 9 bases fitting TRBD1. Germline V CDR1 and CDR2: MGHDK, SYGVNS. The junction had 14 bases not matched to a gene; V was cut back by 5 bases and J by 4 bases. The CDR3 sequence is 17 residues long. This chain's CDR3 is CASSPMDDRGKAYGYTF. The CDR3 DNA is TGTGCCAGCAGTCCGATGGATGACAGGGGGAAAGCCTATGGCTACACCTTC.

The chain employs TRBV24-1 and TRBJ1-5; possible D gene TRBD1, 6 bases. The germline V gene has CDR1 KGHDR and CDR2 SFDVKD. The CDR3 has 14 amino acids. V gave up 6 bases and J gave up 1 base, with 9 bases separating them. The CDR3 DNA reads as TGTGCCACCAGTTCAGGGGCGAGCAATCAGCCCCAGCATTTT. Its translation: CATSSGASNQPQHF.

This sequence joins TRBV4-3 and TRBJ2-3, with TRBD2 matching over 12 bases. Germline V gene lookup returns CDR1 LGHNA and CDR2 YSLEER. Trimming took 0 bases from V and 5 from J; bases not matched to a gene: 6. This CDR3 spans 17 amino acids. This chain's CDR3 is CASSQDSLAGGIDTQYF. The DNA for the CDR3 is TGCGCCAGCAGCCAAGACTCACTAGCGGGGGGAATAGATACGCAGTATTTT.

The rearrangement uses TRBV6-2 or TRBV6-3 and TRBJ1-2; D is undetermined. V was cut by 5 bases and J by 4 bases, with 8 bases left in between. CDR3 size: 12 residues. Germline CDR1 and CDR2: MNHEY and SVGEGT. Written as DNA, the CDR3 is TGTGCCAGCAGTCAGCGAATCTATGGCTACACCTTC. Translating it yields CASSQRIYGYTF.

CDR3 residues: CASSQAVQTSGRLADTQYF. CDR3 nucleotide sequence: TGTGCCAGCAGCCAAGCCGTTCAGACAAGCGGCCGTTTGGCAGATACGCAGTATTTT. This chain uses TRBV14 with TRBJ2-3; TRBD2 is a possible D gene (5 bases). Trimming took off 1 base at V and 4 bases at J, with 24 bases between the two ends. Germline lookup yields CDR1 SGHDN and CDR2 FVKESK. The CDR3 is 19 amino acids.

This chain connects TRBV30 to TRBJ1-5; 7 positions match TRBD1. The CDR3 is 14 amino acids. With V trimmed by 4 bases and J by 4 bases, 7 bases remained unmatched. Germline CDR1 and CDR2: GTSNPN and SVGIG (reference sequence). In DNA form, the CDR3 reads TGTGCCTGGAACTTACGACAGGGAAATCAGCCCCAGCATTTT. It is translated as CAWNLRQGNQPQHF.

This clone was seen a handful of times. The chain is built from TRBV6-2 or TRBV6-3 and TRBJ1-4; unclear D gene. Germline V gives CDR1 MNHEY, CDR2 SVGEGT. Trimming stripped 4 bases from V and 7 bases from J, with 13 bases between. CDR3 length: 14 residues. The DNA of the CDR3 is TGTGCCAGCAGTTCCCCTGAGAACGGTGAAAAACTGTTTTTT. Its protein is CASSSPENGEKLFF.

The V call is TRBV19, the J call TRBJ1-5; 7 positions agree with TRBD1. CDR1 is LNHDA and CDR2 is SQIVND in the germline V gene (reference sequence). The CDR3 runs to 15 residues. V was clipped by 4 bases and J by 2 bases; unmatched bases: 5. In DNA, the CDR3 is TGTGCCAGTAGTAGAAAAGGACAGGGCAATCAGCCCCAGCATTTT. It is translated as CASSRKGQGNQPQHF.

The J gene is TRBJ1-5, the V gene TRBV9; no clear D. The germline V gene encodes CDR1 SGDLS and CDR2 YYNGEE. Trimming stripped 3 bases from V and 3 bases from J, with 7 bases between. This CDR3 region has 13 residues. CDR3 region: CASSGQDNQPQHF. CDR3 coding DNA: TGTGCCAGCAGCGGGCAGGACAATCAGCCCCAGCATTTT.

The J gene is TRBJ1-2, the V gene TRBV28; D is unclear. Germline V gene sequence: CDR1 MDHEN, CDR2 SYDVKM. The CDR3 is 13 amino acids. Trimming removed 2 bases from V and 3 bases from J, with 7 bases in between. The CDR3 loop is CASSLGGDYGYTF. CDR3 DNA sequence: TGTGCCAGCAGTTTAGGCGGGGACTATGGCTACACCTTC.

This chain links TRBV9 with TRBJ1-1, with D possibly TRBD1 on 6 matching bases. The CDR3 totals 15 residues. Germline V CDR1 and CDR2: SGDLS, YYNGEE. Trimming removed 3 bases at V and 1 base at J, with 13 bases between. The CDR3, as DNA: TGTGCCAGCAGCGCGGTCGGACAGCCGAACACTGAAGCTTTCTTT. Protein product: CASSAVGQPNTEAFF.

On this clone itself: At one boundary the junction diverges from the germline segment, which might be a read error. This chain joins TRBV11-2 and TRBJ2-7, with 8 positions matching TRBD1. The CDR3 length is 12 residues. Germline assignment: CDR1 SGHAT and CDR2 FQNNGV. The CDR3 DNA is TGTGCCAGCAGCCTGGACAGGGTTCTAATCCTCTTC. This sequence encodes CASSLDRVLILF.

The V and J genes are TRBV28 and TRBJ1-6; D ambiguous. The germline gives CDR1 MDHEN, CDR2 SYDVKM. With 5 bases removed from V and 7 bases from J, the gap between germline ends came to 21 bases. The CDR3 totals 17 residues. The CDR3 sequence: CASSPLNLRAGNSPLHF. The CDR3 region has the DNA TGTGCCAGCAGTCCACTAAATCTCCGGGCGGGAAATTCACCCCTCCACTTT. Based on the CDR3 plus reference TRBV28 and TRBJ1-6, the full variable domain is DVKVTQSSRYLVKRTGEKVFLECVQDMDHENMFWYRQDPGLGLRLIYFSYDVKMKEKGDIPEGYSVSREKKERFSLILESASTNQTSMYLCASSPLNLRAGNSPLHFGNGTRLTVT.

This chain connects TRBV15 to TRBJ2-5; 7 nucleotides align to TRBD2. CDR3 size: 15 residues. V gave up 1 base and J gave up 4 bases; unmatched junction bases: 6. CDR1 and CDR2 (germline): LNHNV, YYDKDF (reference sequence). The DNA of the CDR3 is TGTGCCACCAGCAGAGTGGGCTGGGGGGGAGAGACCCAGTACTTC. Amino acids: CATSRVGWGGETQYF.

V gene TRBV6-5 combines with J gene TRBJ1-2; 10 nucleotides align to TRBD1. V shed 5 bases and J 3 bases; nucleotides not matched to a gene: 6. This CDR3 is built from 15 residues. In germline, CDR1 is MNHEY, CDR2 SVGAGI. CDR3 nucleotide sequence: TGTGCCAGCAGTACTCAGACAGGGGGCCACTATGGCTACACCTTC. The encoded protein is CASSTQTGGHYGYTF.

Only one count was recorded for this clone. The genes are TRBV21-1 and TRBJ2-3; the DNA was not used to check the table's D call, TRBD2. TRBV21-1 is listed as a pseudogene. This CDR3 spans 18 amino acids. Here the CDR3 DNA reads TGTGCCAGCAGCAAAAAACCCTTATCAAAGCGGAACACAGATACGCAGTATTTT. Translated: CASSKKPLSKRNTDTQYF.

This rearrangement joins TRBV9 to TRBJ1-5; TRBD1 aligns across 11 bases. CDR1 is SGDLS and CDR2 is YYNGEE in the germline V gene. The CDR3 covers 16 residues. The J segment lost 7 bases and the V segment lost 3 bases, leaving 9 bases of the junction unmatched. CDR3 coding DNA: TGTGCCAGCAGCGCCGGGACCGGGACAGGGGGGCAGCCCCAGCATTTT. It encodes CASSAGTGTGGQPQHF.

This chain joins TRBV9 and TRBJ2-2; D might be TRBD2 (5 bases). This CDR3 contains 14 residues. V lost 0 bases to trimming and J lost 6 bases, with 9 bases between them. The germline V gene has CDR1 SGDLS and CDR2 YYNGEE. For the CDR3, the DNA is TGTGCCAGCAGCGTAGGACTAATGGCCGGGGAGCTGTTTTTT. Its protein is CASSVGLMAGELFF.

V usage is TRBV29-1 and J usage is TRBJ1-1; possibly TRBD1 for D (6 bases). Trimming pared 4 bases from V and 2 bases from J, leaving 20 bases between. CDR1 is SQVTM, CDR2 ANQGSEA, per germline. This CDR3 region has 16 residues. The CDR3 DNA sequence: TGCAGCGTTGTAAGATTGGAGGGAGGGGGAAACACTGAAGCTTTCTTT. It codes for CSVVRLEGGGNTEAFF.

V is TRBV2 and J is TRBJ1-1; TRBD1 aligns across 7 bases. V dropped 6 bases and J dropped 4; count of bases not matched to a gene: 17. The CDR3 loop spans 17 amino acids. From germline, CDR1 is SNHLY and CDR2 FYNNEI. This CDR3 reads CASRNRGTVKVGTEAFF. In DNA form, the CDR3 reads TGTGCCAGCAGAAACAGGGGAACGGTAAAAGTAGGCACTGAAGCTTTCTTT.

The gene calls are TRBV6-5 and TRBJ2-1; 9 bases are shared with TRBD2. Germline CDR1 MNHEY, CDR2 SVGAGI. This CDR3 is 14 amino acids long. Losses at the gene ends were 7 bases for V and 3 bases for J; bases not matched to a gene: 4. CDR3 nucleotides: TGTGCCAGCACTCAGCGGGGGGTCTACAATGAGCAGTTCTTC. It encodes CASTQRGVYNEQFF.

The rearrangement joins TRBV28 to TRBJ1-1; the D is unclear. Per the germline V gene, CDR1 is MDHEN and CDR2 is SYDVKM. CDR3 length: 12 amino acids. Trimming took 2 bases from V and 5 from J, leaving 6 bases between them. CDR3 nucleotide sequence: TGTGCCAGCAGTTTACGGACTACTGAAGCTTTCTTT. Translated: CASSLRTTEAFF.

The chain links TRBV28 to TRBJ1-3; D is ambiguous. CDR3 length: 11 amino acids. V was shortened by 7 bases and J by 4 bases, with 5 bases between the two germline ends. CDR1 MDHEN and CDR2 SYDVKM come from the germline V gene. This CDR3 is CASIGGNTIYF. The CDR3 DNA is TGTGCCAGCATCGGGGGAAACACCATATATTTT.

This clone was picked up one time. The chain combines TRBV27 with TRBJ1-4, with D maybe TRBD1 (5 bases). CDR3 size: 15 residues. The germline V gene encodes CDR1 MNHEY and CDR2 SMNVEV (reference sequence). V was cut by 6 bases and J by 6 bases, with 17 bases left in between. DNA of the CDR3: TGTGCCAGCAGCTCTGGAGGGGCCGGGGATGAAAAACTGTTTTTT. Encoded protein: CASSSGGAGDEKLFF.

This clone has only one observation. The chain joins TRBV5-5 to TRBJ2-2; no clear D gene. Trimming removed 6 bases from V and 1 base from J, with 7 bases in between. The CDR3 length is 13 residues. The germline CDR1 and CDR2 sequences are SGHKS and YYEKEE (reference sequence). The CDR3 bases are TGTGCCAGCATTGGCTGGAACACCGGGGAGCTGTTTTTT. It yields the protein CASIGWNTGELFF.